This entry lists 13 T cell receptor beta chains sequenced from one sample in a study of blood T cell repertoires in COVID-19. Data came from immunoSEQ multiplex PCR; TCRdb stores just in-frame clones and leaves some out. Counted here are some 240,000 clones, about 85% occurring once; the ten biggest clones make up roughly 6.7%. Sequenced material: PBMCs or T cells enriched from blood (not recorded which). These receptors all come from a woman aged 45-65 years who had been exposed to COVID-19.

The CDR3 protein is CASSSGQGGGYTF. DNA of the CDR3: TGTGCCAGCAGCTCGGGACAGGGAGGAGGCTACACCTTC. J is TRBJ1-2 and V is TRBV13; 9 positions agree with TRBD1. V shed 4 bases, J shed 8 bases, and the junction held 5 bases outside the gene matches. Germline CDR1 and CDR2: PRHDT and FYEKMQ (reference sequence). The CDR3 consists of 13 residues.

This sequence joins TRBV23-1 and TRBJ2-1; 11 nucleotides agree with TRBD2. TRBV23-1 is reported as an ORF; its role is uncertain. J gave up 4 bases and V 0 bases, and 2 bases lay outside the gene matches. The CDR3 is 16 amino acids. CDR3 nucleotide sequence: TGCGCCAGCAGTCAATCTGGGACTAGCGGTTACAATGAGCAGTTCTTC. This translates into CASSQSGTSGYNEQFF.

This chain links TRBV15 with TRBJ1-1; D possibly corresponds to TRBD1 (6 bases). The CDR3 spans 15 residues. Germline CDR1 is LNHNV and CDR2 is YYDKDF (reference sequence). V was clipped by 5 bases and J by 2 bases, with 15 bases between them. Here the CDR3 reads CATSGTGGPNTEAFF. CDR3 nucleotides: TGTGCCACCAGCGGTACGGGGGGGCCTAACACTGAAGCTTTCTTT.

This sequence joins TRBV10-3 and TRBJ1-2; a weak D match, TRBD1 (6 bases). The V gene's germline CDR1 is ENHRY and CDR2 SYGVKD. With 7 bases removed from V and 4 bases from J, the gap between germline ends came to 19 bases. CDR3 length equals 15 residues. CDR3 bases: TGTGCCATCACCCAACGCAGGGGCGTAAGCTATGGCTACACCTTC. This sequence encodes CAITQRRGVSYGYTF.

The chain is built from TRBV6-5 and TRBJ1-1; maybe TRBD1 (5 bases). This CDR3 is 15 amino acids long. Deletions cut 2 bases from V and 1 base from J, with 11 bases between. Germline CDR1 reads MNHEY; CDR2 reads SVGAGI. In DNA, the CDR3 is TGTGCCAGCAGTTACCAGGCTACAGGGAACACTGAAGCTTTCTTT. This gives the protein CASSYQATGNTEAFF.

Remarks on this clone: An end of the junction does not agree with germline; a read error may underlie this. The chain carries TRBV18 and TRBJ1-2; D possibly corresponds to TRBD1 (5 bases). CDR1 is KGHSH and CDR2 is LQKENI in the germline V gene. The CDR3 is 19 residues long. DNA of the CDR3: TGTGCCAGCCCACCTAGACTTACAGGCCACGAGCCCCATATGGATGGCTACACCTTC. Translated, it gives CASPPRLTGHEPHMDGYTF.

CDR3 amino acids: CASSQEWGAETQYF. The CDR3 DNA reads TGCGCCAGCAGCCAAGAATGGGGAGCAGAGACCCAGTACTTC. This chain connects TRBV4-3 to TRBJ2-5, with D possibly being TRBD2 (5 bases). Trimming took 0 bases from V and 4 from J, leaving 9 bases between them. This CDR3 comprises 14 residues. Germline loops: CDR1 LGHNA, CDR2 YSLEER.

This clone has a handful of counts. The chain uses TRBV10-1 and TRBJ2-5; perhaps TRBD1 as D (6 bases). The CDR3 is made up of 13 amino acids. Germline V lookup: CDR1 WNHNN, CDR2 SYGVQD (reference sequence). Trimming took off 8 bases at V and 2 bases at J, with 12 bases between the two ends. The CDR3 loop reads CASSGQRQETQYF. The CDR3 bases are TGCGCCAGCTCTGGACAGAGACAAGAGACCCAGTACTTC.

The rearrangement joins TRBV9 to TRBJ2-7; the match to TRBD2 covers 12 bases. In germline, CDR1 is SGDLS, CDR2 YYNGEE. The CDR3 extends over 17 amino acids. V trimming: 0 bases; J trimming: 5 bases; junction bases outside the gene matches: 9. The CDR3 here is CASSVDPSGGALDEQYF. The DNA for the CDR3 is TGTGCCAGCAGCGTAGATCCTAGCGGGGGGGCCTTGGACGAGCAGTACTTC.

J is TRBJ1-4 and V is TRBV7-9, with 9 nucleotides matching TRBD1. J lost 0 bases, V lost 8 bases, and 7 bases had no gene match. This CDR3 contains 16 residues. Germline CDR1 reads SEHNR; CDR2 reads FQNEAQ (reference sequence). CDR3 DNA: TGTGCCAGCGGGGGAACAGGGGGCACAACTAATGAAAAACTGTTTTTT. As protein: CASGGTGGTTNEKLFF.

Many counts were recorded for this clone. The chain joins TRBV6-5 to TRBJ2-7; 8 bases are a match to TRBD1. The V gene's germline CDR1 is MNHEY and CDR2 SVGAGI. V trimming: 4 bases; J trimming: 4 bases; junction bases outside the gene matches: 6. The CDR3 loop spans 14 amino acids. Here the CDR3 DNA reads TGTGCCAGCAGTTGGACAGGGTCTGAGTACGAGCAGTACTTC. It translates to CASSWTGSEYEQYF.

This chain joins TRBV28 and TRBJ2-5, with 7 bases matching TRBD2. Germline V gives CDR1 MDHEN, CDR2 SYDVKM. V lost 5 bases to trimming and J lost 7 bases; unmatched junction nucleotides: 7. This CDR3 has 13 amino acids. The CDR3 DNA reads as TGTGCCAGCAGTGGACTAGTAGCGAGGACCCAGTACTTC. Its protein is CASSGLVARTQYF.

This chain uses TRBV5-1 with TRBJ1-4, with D uncertain. Germline loops: CDR1 SGHRS, CDR2 YFSETQ. Trimming removed 0 bases at V and 0 bases at J, with 9 bases between. The CDR3 runs 16 residues. CDR3 DNA: TGCGCCAGCAGCTTGGTCCGAGAGGCAACTAATGAAAAACTGTTTTTT. Translated: CASSLVREATNEKLFF.